Described below is a single T cell receptor beta chain sequence and its context. These data originate in a study of OX40 agonist ivuxolimab in advanced cancers. Looking at the study overall: Enrollees could have had prior anti-PD-1, anti-PD-L1 or anti-CTLA-4 therapy, which about 42% had received.

Some clones are missing from TCRdb's copy, which holds only in-frame ones; the method was immunoSEQ multiplex PCR. The sample lists 20,000 to 25,000 clones, roughly 78% occurring once. Trimming left V 5 bases short and J 7 bases short, with 14 bases between. In germline, CDR1 is MNHEY, CDR2 SMNVEV (reference sequence). The CDR3 covers 13 residues. Material: CD4+ or CD8+ T cells sorted from blood, obtained in a trial of the OX40 agonist ivuxolimab. The source of this sequence is an adult with an advanced solid tumor such as melanoma, head and neck, liver or kidney cancer. The chain employs TRBV27 and TRBJ2-5; tentative D call: TRBD2 (5 bases). DNA for the CDR3: TGTGCCAGCAGTCCCGGCCTCCGGGGGACCCAGTACTTC. This translates into CASSPGLRGTQYF.